The 13 T cell receptor beta chains in this list originate from one sample, sequenced in a study of T cell clonotyping in hematopoietic cell transplantation. Sequencing used immunoSEQ multiplex PCR; TCRdb keeps in-frame clones, though not all of them. The sample has roughly 4,600 clones, roughly 19% seen once. The starting material was PBMCs, obtained 180 days after allogeneic stem cell transplant. Receptors originate from a male patient under 35 who had an allogeneic stem cell transplant, so the T cells may come from the graft donor. Some clones in this sample may be carry-over from other donors' samples.

The chain links TRBV30 to TRBJ1-1; D unresolved. The CDR3 sequence is 12 residues long. Germline V gene lookup returns CDR1 GTSNPN and CDR2 SVGIG (reference sequence). V lost 2 bases to trimming and J lost 7 bases, with 11 bases between them. The CDR3 sequence is CAWSPGPDEAFF. The CDR3 DNA is TGTGCCTGGAGTCCAGGACCGGATGAAGCTTTCTTT.

This clone was seen a few times. The chain carries TRBV30 and TRBJ2-5, with 9 bases identical to TRBD2. The J call is doubtful: the DNA matches TRBJ2-7 better. CDR3 length: 14 amino acids. Germline assignment: CDR1 GTSNPN and CDR2 SVGIG (reference sequence). The CDR3 nucleotides read TGTGCCTGGGGCGGGAGGGGGGCCTCCTACGAGCAGTACTTC. It translates to CAWGGRGASYEQYF.

The table lists this clone with a few counts. The chain has TRBV6-5 and TRBJ2-5; perhaps TRBD2 as D (6 bases). Per germline, CDR1 MNHEY and CDR2 SVGAGI. CDR3 size: 13 residues. V was trimmed by 5 bases and J by 3 bases, leaving 10 bases between them. The CDR3 spells CASSDWGEETQYF. CDR3 bases: TGTGCCAGCAGTGATTGGGGGGAAGAGACCCAGTACTTC.

The chain uses TRBV30 and TRBJ2-7; no definite D call. The V and J ends lost 1 base and 7 bases respectively, with 11 bases between them. CDR3 length: 12 amino acids. Germline values: CDR1 GTSNPN, CDR2 SVGIG (reference sequence). CDR3 protein: CAWSGSSEEQYF. The CDR3 coding sequence is TGTGCCTGGAGTGGGTCCTCGGAAGAGCAGTACTTC.

This clone came up a few times. The CDR3 nucleotides are TGTGCCAGTAGTATGTCCCAGGGCATTCCCCAGCATTTT. Encoded protein: CASSMSQGIPQHF. The chain recombines TRBV19 with TRBJ1-5, with TRBD1 as a possible D gene (5 bases). CDR1 and CDR2 from the germline V gene are LNHDA and SQIVND (reference sequence). The CDR3 consists of 13 residues. Trimming took 3 bases from V and 10 from J, leaving 13 bases between them.

This clone occurred a few times. This chain links TRBV6-1 with TRBJ1-6, with a tentative D call TRBD1 (5 bases). The V gene lost 4 bases and the J gene lost 4 bases, with 8 bases spanning the gap. Germline V CDR1 and CDR2: MNHNS, SASEGT. The CDR3 runs to 14 residues. In DNA form, the CDR3 reads TGTGCCAGCAGTGCAGGGCCGTATAATTCACCCCTCCACTTT. Its translation is CASSAGPYNSPLHF.

This clone has more than one count but fewer than ten. The genes are TRBV25-1 and TRBJ2-1; no clear D gene. Looked up from germline, CDR1 is MGHDK and CDR2 is SYGVNS. The CDR3 has 12 amino acids. V was shortened by 8 bases and J by 4 bases, with 9 bases between the two germline ends. The chain's CDR3 is CASYSGYNEQFF. CDR3 coding DNA: TGTGCCAGCTACTCTGGTTACAATGAGCAGTTCTTC.

V gene TRBV30 combines with J gene TRBJ2-1; TRBD1 matches at 7 bases. CDR1 and CDR2 from the germline V gene are GTSNPN and SVGIG (reference sequence). This CDR3 spans 13 amino acids. Trimming cost V 3 bases and J 8 bases; bases outside gene matches: 7. The CDR3 DNA is TGTGCCTGGAGAAGGACAGGAGGCGATGAGCAGTTCTTC. As protein: CAWRRTGGDEQFF. Full variable domain (outside the CDR3, taken from reference TRBV30 and TRBJ2-1): SQTIHQWPATLVQPVGSPLSLECTVEGTSNPNLYWYRQAAGRGLQLLFYSVGIGQISSEVPQNLSASRPQDRQFILSSKKLLLSDSGFYLCAWRRTGGDEQFFGPGTRLTVL.

The chain carries TRBV30 and TRBJ2-7; D may be TRBD1 or TRBD2 (7 bases each). The V end was cut by 3 bases, the J end by 6 bases, with 15 bases between. The CDR3 has 13 amino acids. Germline loops: CDR1 GTSNPN, CDR2 SVGIG (reference sequence). The CDR3 reads CAWSDTGEGEQYF. CDR3 in DNA: TGTGCCTGGAGCGATACAGGGGAGGGCGAGCAGTACTTC. The full variable domain, its missing parts supplied by reference TRBV30 and TRBJ2-7, is SQTIHQWPATLVQPVGSPLSLECTVEGTSNPNLYWYRQAAGRGLQLLFYSVGIGQISSEVPQNLSASRPQDRQFILSSKKLLLSDSGFYLCAWSDTGEGEQYFGPGTRLTVT.

The V call is TRBV30, the J call TRBJ1-6, with D perhaps TRBD1 (6 bases). Germline CDR1 and CDR2: GTSNPN and SVGIG (reference sequence). Trimming cost V 5 bases and J 10 bases, with 24 bases left between them. The length of the CDR3 is 16 residues. The CDR3 here is CAWHHFEQGVKSPLHF. The CDR3 DNA sequence: TGTGCCTGGCACCATTTTGAACAGGGTGTAAAATCACCCCTCCACTTT.

The chain recombines TRBV7-9 with TRBJ2-7; no clear D. The CDR3 is 11 residues long. Germline CDR1 reads SEHNR; CDR2 reads FQNEAQ (reference sequence). V was clipped by 2 bases and J by 4 bases, with 3 bases between them. CDR3 coding DNA: TGTGCCAGCAGCTTAAGGTACGAGCAGTACTTC. Its translation is CASSLRYEQYF.

A few counts support this clone. The gene calls are TRBV30 and TRBJ1-6; D is unresolved. Germline lookup yields CDR1 GTSNPN and CDR2 SVGIG (reference sequence). Trimming removed 0 bases at V and 3 bases at J, with 15 bases between. The CDR3 totals 17 residues. The CDR3 loop is CAWSVELGPSYNSPLHF. CDR3 DNA sequence: TGTGCCTGGAGTGTAGAATTAGGCCCGAGCTATAATTCACCCCTCCACTTT.

This clone was seen a few times. The chain uses TRBV27 and TRBJ1-2, with 7 bases aligning to TRBD1. Germline values: CDR1 MNHEY, CDR2 SMNVEV (reference sequence). This CDR3 region has 17 residues. The ends lost 2 bases at V and 4 bases at J; junction bases unmatched: 13. This chain's CDR3 is CASSLGTPGQFSYGYTF. In DNA form, the CDR3 reads TGTGCCAGCAGTTTAGGAACCCCGGGACAGTTTAGCTATGGCTACACCTTC.